One and the same sample provided the 10 T cell receptor beta chains below, sequenced in a study of blood T cell repertoires in COVID-19. The table came from immunoSEQ multiplex PCR; TCRdb's copy has only in-frame clones and leaves some out. Counted here are 150,000 to 200,000 clones, about 90% occurring once; the ten biggest clones make up roughly 8.6%. The source material was PBMCs or T cells enriched from blood (not recorded which). The receptors stem from a young woman who had recovered from COVID-19.

The chain recombines TRBV3-1 (or the pseudogene TRBV3-2) with TRBJ2-2; D may be TRBD2 (5 bases). V was pared by 0 bases and J by 4 bases, with 12 bases between. This CDR3 has 16 residues. CDR1 and CDR2 (germline): LGHDT, YNNKEL (reference sequence). CDR3 sequence (DNA): TGTGCCAGCAGCCAAGATGTGGGAGTTGGCACCGGGGAGCTGTTTTTT. Translated: CASSQDVGVGTGELFF.

With regard to this clone: At the DNA level, this CDR3 is encoded by other sequences in the same sample as well. This rearrangement joins TRBV20-1 to TRBJ1-2; D uncertain. The germline V and J ends were trimmed by 3 bases and 0 bases, with 8 bases remaining between them. This CDR3 has 13 amino acids. Looked up from germline, CDR1 is DFQATT and CDR2 is SNEGSKA (reference sequence). This CDR3 is CSASPTANYGYTF. Here the CDR3 DNA reads TGCAGTGCTAGTCCGACTGCTAACTATGGCTACACCTTC.

The V gene is TRBV5-1, the J gene TRBJ1-2; D remains ambiguous. The CDR3 consists of 15 residues. V lost 0 bases to trimming and J lost 4 bases, with 13 bases between them. CDR1 is SGHRS, CDR2 YFSETQ, per germline. The CDR3 here is CASSLVGGAIYGYTF. In DNA, the CDR3 is TGCGCCAGCAGCTTGGTTGGAGGAGCCATCTATGGCTACACCTTC. The full variable domain, completed using reference TRBV5-1 and TRBJ1-2, is KAGVTQTPRYLIKTRGQQVTLSCSPISGHRSVSWYQQTPGQGLQFLFEYFSETQRNKGNFPGRFSGRQFSNSRSEMNVSTLELGDSALYLCASSLVGGAIYGYTFGSGTRLTVV.

J is TRBJ1-5 and V is TRBV28; perhaps TRBD1 as D (5 bases). The germline gives CDR1 MDHEN, CDR2 SYDVKM. The CDR3 has 14 residues. V lost 7 bases, J lost 6 bases, and 16 bases lay in between. The CDR3 here is CASTTFREGQPQHF. The CDR3 DNA follows: TGTGCCAGCACCACCTTCAGGGAAGGTCAGCCCCAGCATTTT. The complete variable domain, with remaining parts taken from reference TRBV28 and TRBJ1-5, reads DVKVTQSSRYLVKRTGEKVFLECVQDMDHENMFWYRQDPGLGLRLIYFSYDVKMKEKGDIPEGYSVSREKKERFSLILESASTNQTSMYLCASTTFREGQPQHFGDGTRLSIL.

Here the CDR3 DNA reads TGCGCCAGCAGTGAGTCTGGGGCGGGAGCCGGGGAGCAGTTCTTC. It is translated as CASSESGAGAGEQFF. V gene TRBV10-1 combines with J gene TRBJ2-1; 7 bases align to TRBD2. CDR3 size: 15 residues. Trimming removed 0 bases from V and 10 bases from J; junction bases left unmatched: 9. The germline V gene encodes CDR1 WNHNN and CDR2 SYGVQD (reference sequence).

This clone was detected ten times or more. This chain uses TRBV4-2 with TRBJ2-2; 10 bases line up with TRBD2. J gave up 6 bases and V 1 base, and 8 bases lay outside the gene matches. The CDR3 sequence is 17 residues long. Germline-derived CDR1 and CDR2 are LGHNA and YNFKEQ. The CDR3 region is CASSQGQGAGGPGELFF. The CDR3 nucleotides read TGTGCCAGCAGCCAAGGACAGGGAGCGGGGGGGCCCGGGGAGCTGTTTTTT.

This clone was detected only a few times. CDR3 in amino acids: CASNPGTGFETQYF. DNA of the CDR3: TGTGCCAGCAACCCCGGGACAGGTTTTGAGACCCAGTACTTC. The chain employs TRBV9 and TRBJ2-5; 8 nucleotides agree with TRBD1. The CDR3 is 14 amino acids. J was trimmed by 5 bases and V by 6 bases; bases with no gene match: 9. CDR1 and CDR2 from the germline V gene are SGDLS and YYNGEE.

The V gene is TRBV30, the J gene TRBJ1-5, with TRBD1 as a possible D gene (5 bases). Trimming pared 2 bases from V and 4 bases from J, leaving 12 bases between. The CDR3 spans 14 residues. Germline-derived CDR1 and CDR2 are GTSNPN and SVGIG (reference sequence). The CDR3 is CAWSPDRANQPQHF. The CDR3 DNA sequence: TGTGCCTGGAGTCCCGACAGAGCGAATCAGCCCCAGCATTTT.

This chain joins TRBV19 and TRBJ1-1; unclear D gene. This CDR3 comprises 12 residues. Looked up from germline, CDR1 is LNHDA and CDR2 is SQIVND (reference sequence). Trimming left V 6 bases short and J 8 bases short, with 13 bases between. The CDR3 region has the DNA TGTGCCAGTAGCACCCTGGCATGGGAAGCTTTCTTT. This sequence encodes CASSTLAWEAFF.

The J gene is TRBJ1-5, the V gene TRBV12-3 or TRBV12-4; D is ambiguous. CDR3 length: 13 amino acids. Trimming stripped 1 base from V and 5 bases from J, with 6 bases between. In nucleotides, the CDR3 is TGTGCCAGCAGTTTAGGCGTGGATCAGCCCCAGCATTTT. It yields the protein CASSLGVDQPQHF.